The 20 T cell receptor beta chains presented below share a single source sample, sequenced in a study of cytomegalovirus exposure and HLA in healthy donors. The repertoire was sequenced with immunoSEQ multiplex PCR; TCRdb's copy has only in-frame clones and lacks some. Among about 64,000 clones, around 95% were seen once, and the ten largest hold under 6.5%. Source material: PBMCs. The receptors shown here come from a woman in her late teens or twenties in good health and CMV-seropositive.

This clone appeared a single time. This chain joins TRBV7-9 and TRBJ2-2, with TRBD2 matching 10 bases. Germline assignment: CDR1 SEHNR and CDR2 FQNEAQ (reference sequence). The CDR3 runs to 19 residues. V shed 1 base, J shed 2 bases, and the junction held 10 bases outside the gene matches. The CDR3 protein is CASSLGSASGGTNTGELFF. The CDR3 DNA is TGTGCCAGCAGCTTAGGCTCGGCTAGCGGGGGAACCAACACCGGGGAGCTGTTTTTT.

The count of this clone is one. CDR3 region: CASSPSWGGLDTQYF. The CDR3 nucleotides read TGTGCCAGCAGCCCATCTTGGGGGGGCCTAGATACGCAGTATTTT. The chain uses TRBV7-9 and TRBJ2-3, with D possibly matching TRBD2 (7 bases). Germline CDR1 SEHNR, CDR2 FQNEAQ (reference sequence). The CDR3 contains 15 residues. Trimming pared 5 bases from V and 5 bases from J, leaving 17 bases between.

The chain has TRBV4-3 and TRBJ2-1; TRBD1 matches 7 bases. This CDR3 comprises 15 residues. V gave up 0 bases and J gave up 8 bases; unmatched junction bases: 7. Looked up from germline, CDR1 is LGHNA and CDR2 is YSLEER. DNA of the CDR3: TGCGCCAGCAGCCAAGAAGAGGGGGCCTGGGATGAGCAGTTCTTC. It encodes CASSQEEGAWDEQFF.

The V gene is TRBV7-3, the J gene TRBJ2-3, with D tentatively TRBD2 (5 bases). This CDR3 spans 13 amino acids. Germline assignment: CDR1 SGHTA and CDR2 FQGTGA. V was trimmed by 4 bases and J by 3 bases, leaving 8 bases between them. For the CDR3, the DNA is TGTGCCAGCAGCTGGAGGAGAACAGATACGCAGTATTTT. Residues: CASSWRRTDTQYF.

This clone was detected a few times. The rearrangement joins TRBV4-2 to TRBJ1-1, with D possibly being TRBD1 (5 bases). This CDR3 is built from 13 residues. V lost 4 bases, J lost 1 base, and 7 bases lay in between. CDR1 LGHNA and CDR2 YNFKEQ come from the germline V gene. The CDR3 DNA reads as TGTGCCAGCAGCCCGACAGAGAACACTGAAGCTTTCTTT. Translated, it gives CASSPTENTEAFF.

In its sample, this clone was seen once. This chain joins TRBV11-2 and TRBJ2-7, with D tentatively TRBD1 (5 bases). The CDR3 extends over 17 amino acids. Per germline, CDR1 SGHAT and CDR2 FQNNGV. V lost 0 bases and J 6 bases, leaving 21 bases between the germline ends. This CDR3 reads CASSLDAFRQGWREQYF. The CDR3 DNA sequence: TGTGCCAGCAGCTTAGATGCCTTCCGCCAGGGATGGCGCGAGCAGTACTTC.

This chain uses TRBV7-8 with TRBJ1-5, with D uncertain. The germline gives CDR1 SGHVS, CDR2 FQNEAQ. The length of the CDR3 is 16 residues. Trimming removed 3 bases at V and 2 bases at J, with 14 bases between. CDR3 DNA: TGTGCCAGCAGCTTGGTCCTCTCTATCGGCAATCAGCCCCAGCATTTT. Residues: CASSLVLSIGNQPQHF. Looking up the rest from reference TRBV7-8 and TRBJ1-5 gives the full variable domain: GAGVSQSPRYKVAKRGQDVALRCDPISGHVSLFWYQQALGQGPEFLTYFQNEAQLDKSGLPSDRFFAERPEGSVSTLKIQRTQQEDSAVYLCASSLVLSIGNQPQHFGDGTRLSIL.

The chain combines TRBV5-6 with TRBJ1-1; tentative D call: TRBD1 (5 bases). Trimming pared 0 bases from V and 0 bases from J, leaving 9 bases between. Germline CDR1 SGHDT, CDR2 YYEEEE. The CDR3 has 15 residues. CDR3 DNA: TGTGCCAGCAGCTTGGGGGCCAGGGTGAACACTGAAGCTTTCTTT. Its protein is CASSLGARVNTEAFF. Full variable domain (rest looked up from reference TRBV5-6 and TRBJ1-1): DAGVTQSPTHLIKTRGQQVTLRCSPKSGHDTVSWYQQALGQGPQFIFQYYEEEERQRGNFPDRFSGHQFPNYSSELNVNALLLGDSALYLCASSLGARVNTEAFFGQGTRLTVV.

The rearrangement links TRBV5-4 to TRBJ2-2; tentative D call: TRBD1 (6 bases). Germline loops: CDR1 SGHNT, CDR2 YYREEE (reference sequence). This CDR3 comprises 15 residues. V was clipped by 3 bases and J by 3 bases, with 12 bases between them. CDR3 DNA sequence: TGTGCCAGCAGCTCACAGGGCAGGGACACCGGGGAGCTGTTTTTT. Translated: CASSSQGRDTGELFF.

This clone was seen more than once but under ten times. The chain carries TRBV7-2 and TRBJ2-5, with 7 bases that match TRBD1. The V and J ends lost 4 bases and 0 bases, in that order; junction bases with no gene match: 8. Germline V gene data show CDR1 as SGHTA and CDR2 as FQGNSA. The CDR3 runs to 16 residues. CDR3 loop: CASSSGQALYQETQYF. CDR3 coding DNA: TGTGCCAGCAGCTCCGGACAGGCCCTCTACCAAGAGACCCAGTACTTC.

The chain has TRBV28 and TRBJ2-3, with TRBD2 matching 9 bases. The CDR3 has 16 amino acids. With 2 bases clipped from V and 2 bases from J, the junction kept 5 bases outside the gene matches. CDR1 and CDR2 (germline): MDHEN, SYDVKM. This CDR3 is CASSLRLAGHTDTQYF. The CDR3 DNA follows: TGTGCCAGCAGTTTACGGCTAGCGGGGCACACAGATACGCAGTATTTT.

Of note for this clone: At one end the junction does not follow the germline gene, possibly because of a read error. The chain uses TRBV6-4 and TRBJ1-1; D uncertain. This CDR3 spans 15 amino acids. CDR1 and CDR2 from the germline V gene are MRHNA and SNTAGT. CDR3 protein: CASSDSRDPSSASYF. CDR3 coding DNA: TGTGCCAGCAGTGACTCGAGAGACCCTAGTTCCGCCTCGTACTTT.

The CDR3 DNA reads TGTGCCAGCAGCTTAGAGTTGGTCGCGGGAGGGGAAGCTTTCTTT. It encodes CASSLELVAGGEAFF. This chain links TRBV11-2 with TRBJ1-1; D not certain. The CDR3 spans 15 residues. Germline CDR1 and CDR2: SGHAT and FQNNGV. The ends were cut back, 0 bases at V and 8 bases at J, with 16 bases in the middle.

The chain carries TRBV5-6 and TRBJ1-6; possibly TRBD1 for D (5 bases). V dropped 5 bases and J dropped 2 bases, with 11 bases sitting between them. Germline lookup yields CDR1 SGHDT and CDR2 YYEEEE. This CDR3 is built from 15 residues. The CDR3 sequence: CASSGQAAYNSPLHF. In DNA form, the CDR3 reads TGTGCCAGCAGTGGACAAGCAGCCTATAATTCACCCCTCCACTTT.

This clone was detected only once. The CDR3 loop reads CAISGSGGLITEAFF. Written as DNA, the CDR3 is TGTGCCATCAGTGGATCAGGGGGCTTGATAACTGAAGCTTTCTTT. The chain combines TRBV10-3 with TRBJ1-1, with 8 bases lining up with TRBD1. V was clipped by 4 bases and J by 5 bases; unmatched bases: 9. Germline lookup yields CDR1 ENHRY and CDR2 SYGVKD. This CDR3 is 15 amino acids long.

This clone was detected only once. The rearrangement joins TRBV11-2 to TRBJ1-4, with 7 bases aligning to TRBD1. V was clipped by 5 bases and J by 8 bases; unmatched bases: 5. CDR3 length: 13 amino acids. Germline values: CDR1 SGHAT, CDR2 FQNNGV. The CDR3 nucleotides are TGTGCCAGCAGCGGACAGACAGGGGAAAAACTGTTTTTT. Translated, it gives CASSGQTGEKLFF.

Here the CDR3 DNA reads TGTGCCAGCAGTTACTCGACAACGTATTTGCCCTACGAGCAGTACTTC. Amino acids: CASSYSTTYLPYEQYF. V gene TRBV6-5 combines with J gene TRBJ2-7; unclear D gene. This CDR3 contains 16 residues. V gave up 0 bases and J gave up 2 bases, with 14 bases separating them. The germline V gene encodes CDR1 MNHEY and CDR2 SVGAGI.

J is TRBJ2-7 and V is TRBV7-2; D not certain. The V and J ends lost 4 bases and 4 bases respectively, with 8 bases between them. Germline CDR1 SGHTA, CDR2 FQGNSA. This CDR3 has 12 residues. CDR3 DNA sequence: TGTGCCAGCAGCTATCCCCAGTACGAGCAGTACTTC. Protein product: CASSYPQYEQYF.

The rearrangement joins TRBV5-4 to TRBJ2-3; D unclear. V was pared by 0 bases and J by 0 bases, with 11 bases between. Germline CDR1 reads SGHNT; CDR2 reads YYREEE (reference sequence). This CDR3 is 16 amino acids long. The CDR3 spells CASSLAVGPSTDTQYF. In DNA, the CDR3 is TGTGCCAGCAGCTTGGCCGTCGGTCCTAGCACAGATACGCAGTATTTT.

This clone qualifies as medium-sized. CDR3 sequence: CASSLTAGAHNEQFF. CDR3 nucleotide sequence: TGTGCCAGCAGTTTAACAGCGGGAGCCCACAATGAGCAGTTCTTC. This sequence joins TRBV27 and TRBJ2-1; the match to TRBD2 covers 8 bases. J gave up 5 bases and V 2 bases, and 5 bases lay outside the gene matches. CDR3 length: 15 residues. Germline loops: CDR1 MNHEY, CDR2 SMNVEV (reference sequence).